Below are 31 T cell receptor beta chains sequenced from a single sample in a study of regulatory T cells in long-lasting Graves disease. Described time point: newly diagnosed GD, antithyroid drugs for less than 3 months. Preparation of the TCR library used RNA extracted from PBMCs. Arm-PCR of CDR3 regions with iRepertoire HTBI primers generated TCR beta libraries. TCRdb reprocessed the multiplex PCR reads via MiXCR and lists one record per CDR3 protein. The sample has around 480,000 distinct CDR3 sequences, more than 15% seen once. In addition, the sample was reused for a study of T cells in Graves' hyperthyroidism and ophthalmopathy.

The sequenced sample was peripheral blood mononuclear cells (PBMCs), obtained at new diagnosis, from a patient treated with antithyroid drugs. The receptors here all came from a woman between 40 and 65 years old with Graves disease.

The sample holds many counts of this clonotype. The rearrangement uses TRBV27 and TRBJ2-1, with TRBD2 matching 9 bases. The germline V gene encodes CDR1 MNHEY and CDR2 SMNVEV (reference sequence). V shed 5 bases, J shed 4 bases, and the junction held 9 bases outside the gene matches. The CDR3 consists of 16 residues. The CDR3 nucleotides are TGTGCCAGCAGTCGCGGGGCTAGCGGGGTATACAATGAGCAGTTCTTC. Protein sequence: CASSRGASGVYNEQFF.

This clonotype was detected many times. V is TRBV20-1 and J is TRBJ1-2; D remains ambiguous. The germline gives CDR1 DFQATT, CDR2 SNEGSKA (reference sequence). With 0 bases removed from V and 4 bases from J, the gap between germline ends came to 9 bases. The CDR3 length is 13 residues. The CDR3 reads CSAREGTGYGYTF. DNA for the CDR3: TGCAGTGCTAGAGAGGGTACCGGCTATGGCTACACCTTC.

This clonotype was counted between two and nine times. A read error may be the cause here, since a much bigger clone is one base away. The chain is built from TRBV28 and TRBJ2-7; D may be TRBD1 (5 bases). Germline CDR1 is MDHEN and CDR2 is SYDVKM. The CDR3 is 13 residues long. With 6 bases removed from V and 2 bases from J, the gap between germline ends came to 11 bases. CDR3 protein: CASRFGQTYEQYF. In DNA form, the CDR3 reads TGTGCCAGCAGGTTTGGACAAACCTACGAGCAGTACTTC.

This clonotype was found many times. V usage is TRBV20-1 and J usage is TRBJ1-2; no reliable D call. CDR1 and CDR2 from the germline V gene are DFQATT and SNEGSKA (reference sequence). The CDR3 consists of 12 residues. With 5 bases removed from V and 0 bases from J, the gap between germline ends came to 7 bases. The CDR3 spells CSAHYSNYGYTF. In DNA, the CDR3 is TGCAGTGCTCACTATTCTAACTATGGCTACACCTTC.

This clonotype came up a few times. V usage is TRBV9 and J usage is TRBJ2-1; D may match TRBD1 or TRBD2 (7 bases each). CDR3 size: 15 residues. Trimming took off 5 bases at V and 3 bases at J, with 15 bases between the two ends. Germline V gene lookup returns CDR1 SGDLS and CDR2 YYNGEE. The CDR3 loop reads CASSARGGDYNEQFF. DNA of the CDR3: TGTGCCAGCAGTGCCAGGGGGGGAGACTACAATGAGCAGTTCTTC.

The CDR3 protein is CASSPGKGGNTIYF. The CDR3 DNA reads TGCGCCAGCAGCCCGGGCAAAGGTGGAAACACCATATATTTT. The J gene is TRBJ1-3, the V gene TRBV10-2; D not resolved. This CDR3 comprises 14 residues. In germline, CDR1 is WSHSY, CDR2 SAAADI. The V and J ends lost 6 bases and 3 bases respectively, with 12 bases between them.

This clonotype came up many times. The chain recombines TRBV7-2 with TRBJ1-1; D ambiguous. Germline-derived CDR1 and CDR2 are SGHTA and FQGNSA. Trimming took 3 bases from V and 4 from J, leaving 9 bases between them. The CDR3 extends over 13 amino acids. In DNA, the CDR3 is TGTGCCAGCAGCTTTCTCCCGGGCACTGAAGCTTTCTTT. Translated, it gives CASSFLPGTEAFF.

This clonotype showed up just a few times. The chain employs TRBV2 and TRBJ2-7; perhaps TRBD1 as D (6 bases). Germline V CDR1 and CDR2: SNHLY, FYNNEI. This CDR3 comprises 12 residues. Deletions cut 7 bases from V and 3 bases from J, with 10 bases between. The DNA of the CDR3 is TGTGCCAGCACTTGGACAGTCTACGAGCAGTACTTC. Encoded protein: CASTWTVYEQYF.

The chain combines TRBV5-6 with TRBJ2-1; D uncertain. The germline V and J ends were trimmed by 2 bases and 9 bases, with 12 bases remaining between them. The CDR3 loop spans 13 amino acids. The germline CDR1 and CDR2 sequences are SGHDT and YYEEEE. The DNA for the CDR3 is TGTGCCAGCAGCTTAGTAGGGTACGGTGAGCAGTTCTTC. It codes for CASSLVGYGEQFF.

This clonotype was observed a few times. One junction end does not reproduce the germline sequence, and a read error may be involved. The chain recombines TRBV7-9 with TRBJ2-7; possibly TRBD2 for D (5 bases). From germline, CDR1 is SEHNR and CDR2 FQNEAQ (reference sequence). The CDR3 runs to 14 residues. CDR3 nucleotides: TGTGCCAGCAGCTCGGACTTACACCCCTACGGGCAGTACTTC. It is translated as CASSSDLHPYGQYF.

This clonotype was seen repeatedly, ten times or more. The chain couples TRBV2 to TRBJ2-3, with 9 nucleotides matching TRBD1. V lost 7 bases, J lost 2 bases, and 7 bases stayed unmatched. CDR1 is SNHLY and CDR2 is FYNNEI in the germline V gene. The CDR3 has 15 amino acids. The CDR3 protein is CASMADRGPTDTQYF. As DNA, the CDR3 is TGTGCCAGCATGGCGGACAGGGGACCCACAGATACGCAGTATTTT.

The chain recombines TRBV2 with TRBJ1-1; tentative D call: TRBD1 (6 bases). Germline values: CDR1 SNHLY, CDR2 FYNNEI. The CDR3 has 15 residues. The V and J ends lost 6 bases and 1 base respectively, with 15 bases between them. CDR3 coding DNA: TGTGCCAGCAGCGCGACGGGGGGACAGAACACTGAAGCTTTCTTT. Protein sequence: CASSATGGQNTEAFF.

This clonotype appeared a few times. This chain joins TRBV7-2 and TRBJ2-3; D may be TRBD2 (6 bases). This CDR3 has 16 residues. The V end was cut by 1 base, the J end by 5 bases, with 16 bases between. Germline-derived CDR1 and CDR2 are SGHTA and FQGNSA. The CDR3 DNA sequence: TGTGCCAGCAGCTTAGAAGGGGACTCCCTAGGAGATACGCAGTATTTT. Amino acid sequence: CASSLEGDSLGDTQYF. The full variable domain, with the rest looked up from reference TRBV7-2 and TRBJ2-3, is GAGVSQSPSNKVTEKGKDVELRCDPISGHTALYWYRQSLGQGLEFLIYFQGNSAPDKSGLPSDRFSAERTGGSVSTLTIQRTQQEDSAVYLCASSLEGDSLGDTQYFGPGTRLTVL.

This clonotype was observed many times. The rearrangement uses TRBV10-3 and TRBJ1-2; D gene unclear. The CDR3 runs 12 residues. Trimming stripped 8 bases from V and 5 bases from J, with 12 bases between. Germline CDR1 and CDR2: ENHRY and SYGVKD. The CDR3 here is CAIHGGDYGYTF. The CDR3 coding sequence is TGTGCCATCCACGGCGGGGATTATGGCTACACCTTC.

Of note for this clonotype: In this CDR3 the conserved last residue, phenylalanine or tryptophan, is missing, so a read error is likely. This CDR3 is CASSQEVPGLYSNQPQHL. In DNA form, the CDR3 reads TGTGCCAGCAGCCAAGAAGTACCGGGGCTATATAGCAATCAGCCCCAGCATCTT. The genes are TRBV12-3 or TRBV12-4 and TRBJ1-5; the D gene is possibly TRBD1 (5 bases). This CDR3 is built from 18 residues. Trimming stripped 6 bases from V and 0 bases from J, with 21 bases between.

Remarks on this clonotype: It may be a read error: a sequence one base away is much more abundant. The gene calls are TRBV6-2 or TRBV6-3 and TRBJ1-1, with D perhaps TRBD1 (6 bases). The CDR3 sequence is 14 residues long. CDR1 is MNHEY, CDR2 SVGEGT, per germline. The CDR3 DNA is TGTGCCGGCAGTTATAACAGGGTGAACACTGAAGCTTTCTTT. Translated, it gives CAGSYNRVNTEAFF.

This clonotype showed up many times. This chain joins TRBV5-8 and TRBJ2-2; D is ambiguous. The germline gives CDR1 SGHTS, CDR2 YDEGEE. This CDR3 contains 14 residues. V was clipped by 6 bases and J by 2 bases, with 11 bases between them. CDR3 in amino acids: CASNSDANTGELFF. CDR3 nucleotides: TGTGCCAGCAACTCGGACGCTAACACCGGGGAGCTGTTTTTT.

There are many counts of this clonotype. The chain combines TRBV11-2 with TRBJ2-3; 10 bases align to TRBD2. V trimming: 0 bases; J trimming: 4 bases; junction bases outside the gene matches: 16. This CDR3 comprises 20 residues. The V gene's germline CDR1 is SGHAT and CDR2 FQNNGV. CDR3 in DNA: TGTGCCAGCAGCTTAGACTGGGTCTATTGGCGACTAGCGGGTTCAGATACGCAGTATTTT. It yields the protein CASSLDWVYWRLAGSDTQYF.

This clonotype was counted only a few times. The chain recombines TRBV19 with TRBJ2-1; unclear D gene. The germline V gene has CDR1 LNHDA and CDR2 SQIVND (reference sequence). The V gene lost 2 bases and the J gene lost 6 bases, with 11 bases spanning the gap. The CDR3 has 14 residues. The CDR3 bases are TGTGCCAGTAGTATAAGATGGCGGTTCAATGAGCAGTTCTTC. As protein: CASSIRWRFNEQFF.

This clonotype has at least ten counts. CDR3 sequence: CASSDTGNYGYTF. CDR3 DNA: TGTGCCAGCAGTGATACAGGGAACTATGGCTACACCTTC. J is TRBJ1-2 and V is TRBV2; D possibly corresponds to TRBD1 (6 bases). The V end lost 3 bases, the J end lost 2 bases, and 7 bases lay between the germline ends. CDR1 is SNHLY, CDR2 FYNNEI, per germline. The CDR3 contains 13 residues.

In this sample, this clonotype turned up many times. The chain has TRBV28 and TRBJ1-1, with 9 bases fitting TRBD1. Germline loops: CDR1 MDHEN, CDR2 SYDVKM. CDR3 length equals 13 residues. The ends lost 5 bases at V and 9 bases at J; junction bases unmatched: 7. CDR3 nucleotides: TGTGCCAGCAGTCCCGGGGACAGGGAGCAAGCTTTCTTT. Amino acid sequence: CASSPGDREQAFF.

This clonotype was seen ten or more times. The J gene is TRBJ2-7, the V gene TRBV6-1, with 11 bases lining up with TRBD1. The germline gives CDR1 MNHNS, CDR2 SASEGT. The CDR3 totals 15 residues. Germline trimming cut 5 bases from V and 3 bases from J; bases unmatched to any gene: 6. In DNA, the CDR3 is TGTGCCAGCAGTAGACCGGGACAGGGGGACTACGAGCAGTACTTC. This sequence encodes CASSRPGQGDYEQYF.

The chain couples TRBV3-1 to TRBJ2-7; D is possibly TRBD2 (7 bases). V dropped 4 bases and J dropped 0 bases, with 19 bases sitting between them. The CDR3 runs 17 residues. Germline V gene sequence: CDR1 LGHDT, CDR2 YNNKEL (reference sequence). As DNA, the CDR3 is TGTGCCAGCAGCCGGGGACCCCCGGGGGGCAACTCCTACGAGCAGTACTTC. Its protein product is CASSRGPPGGNSYEQYF.

Ten or more counts support this clonotype. The V and J genes are TRBV7-2 and TRBJ2-3, with no clear D. V lost 3 bases to trimming and J lost 0 bases, with 13 bases between them. Germline values: CDR1 SGHTA, CDR2 FQGNSA. The CDR3 has 16 amino acids. The CDR3 nucleotides are TGTGCCAGCAGCTTGGGGTACGGTCGTAGCACAGATACGCAGTATTTT. Amino acid sequence: CASSLGYGRSTDTQYF.

The rearrangement links TRBV6-1 to TRBJ2-6; D gene uncertain. CDR1 and CDR2 (germline): MNHNS, SASEGT. This CDR3 region has 16 residues. The germline V and J ends were trimmed by 1 base and 0 bases, with 7 bases remaining between them. CDR3 loop: CASSEVTNSGANVLTF. The CDR3 DNA sequence: TGTGCCAGCAGTGAAGTCACCAACTCTGGGGCCAACGTCCTGACTTTC.

V gene TRBV20-1 combines with J gene TRBJ1-2; D call uncertain. This CDR3 has 13 amino acids. Trimming pared 2 bases from V and 4 bases from J, leaving 11 bases between. The germline V gene has CDR1 DFQATT and CDR2 SNEGSKA (reference sequence). The CDR3 region is CSARPSVSYGYTF. The CDR3, as DNA: TGCAGTGCTAGACCCTCCGTCAGCTATGGCTACACCTTC.

This clonotype came up many times. CDR3 protein: CASSLQGNEQYF. The CDR3 nucleotides are TGTGCCAGCAGCTTACAGGGGAACGAGCAGTACTTC. The rearrangement joins TRBV7-9 to TRBJ2-7; D is perhaps TRBD1 (6 bases). The germline V gene has CDR1 SEHNR and CDR2 FQNEAQ (reference sequence). The ends were cut back, 2 bases at V and 5 bases at J, with 7 bases in the middle. There are 12 residues in the CDR3. The variable domain in full, with the rest retrieved from reference TRBV7-9 and TRBJ2-7, is DTGVSQNPRHKITKRGQNVTFRCDPISEHNRLYWYRQTLGQGPEFLTYFQNEAQLEKSRLLSDRFSAERPKGSFSTLEIQRTEQGDSAMYLCASSLQGNEQYFGPGTRLTVT.

The chain links TRBV12-3 or TRBV12-4 to TRBJ2-1; 10 bases match TRBD2. Trimming removed 3 bases from V and 5 bases from J; junction bases left unmatched: 7. The CDR3 has 16 residues. Here the CDR3 reads CASSFTSGTRNNEQFF. CDR3 nucleotides: TGTGCCAGCAGTTTCACTAGCGGGACCAGAAACAATGAGCAGTTCTTC.

In this sample, this clonotype turned up many times. The chain is built from TRBV13 and TRBJ1-2; perhaps TRBD1 as D (5 bases). Trimming cost V 8 bases and J 3 bases, with 16 bases left between them. This CDR3 comprises 14 residues. Germline CDR1 is PRHDT and CDR2 is FYEKMQ (reference sequence). CDR3: CASFTQGMDYGYTF. The CDR3 DNA reads TGTGCCAGCTTTACCCAGGGTATGGACTATGGCTACACCTTC. The full variable domain, in which reference TRBV13 and TRBJ1-2 provide the parts outside the CDR3, is AAGVIQSPRHLIKEKRETATLKCYPIPRHDTVYWYQQGPGQDPQFLISFYEKMQSDKGSIPDRFSAQQFSDYHSELNMSSLELGDSALYFCASFTQGMDYGYTFGSGTRLTVV.

This clonotype came up many times. V is TRBV7-3 and J is TRBJ1-1, with D possibly being TRBD1 (6 bases). From germline, CDR1 is SGHTA and CDR2 FQGTGA. This CDR3 contains 13 residues. Trimming cost V 10 bases and J 5 bases, with 17 bases left between them. The CDR3 protein is CATSRVGGTEAFF. CDR3 nucleotides: TGTGCCACCTCCAGGGTAGGGGGAACTGAAGCTTTCTTT.

This clonotype was counted only a few times. This sequence joins TRBV3-1 and TRBJ1-2; D is possibly TRBD1 (6 bases). The CDR3 length is 15 residues. The germline V gene encodes CDR1 LGHDT and CDR2 YNNKEL (reference sequence). V was clipped by 2 bases and J by 6 bases, with 16 bases between them. CDR3 nucleotide sequence: TGTGCCAGCAGCCAAAGGGGGGCCCTCCACCATGGCTACACCTTC. Its translation is CASSQRGALHHGYTF.